The clone carrying this T cell receptor beta chain was detected a few times. The antigen is undetermined. The sample is drawn from a study of neurological immune-mediated disorders. Across the study: Relapsing-remitting patients made up most of the roughly 35 multiple sclerosis patients, and secondary progressive patients made up 3. Study-level results: The greatest degree of TCR clonal expansion was observed in HTLV-1-associated myelopathy, with the lowest in multiple sclerosis, below that of healthy controls.

This CDR3 has 13 amino acids. V lost 7 bases and J lost 1, with 13 bases in between. Germline values: CDR1 DFQATT, CDR2 SNEGSKA (reference sequence). TCRdb fed the 5' RACE reads into MiXCR, producing one record per CDR3 protein. The profile shows roughly 38,000 distinct CDR3 sequences, more than 2% of them singletons. Unsorted libraries came from 2 million PBMCs stored at -80 °C. The chain joins TRBV20-1 to TRBJ1-1; no clear D. Source material: PBMCs. The clonotype comes from a man younger than 40 with multiple sclerosis. As DNA, the CDR3 is TGCAGTGGGGATAGCGGGAGGAACACTGAAGCTTTCTTT. Encoded protein: CSGDSGRNTEAFF.